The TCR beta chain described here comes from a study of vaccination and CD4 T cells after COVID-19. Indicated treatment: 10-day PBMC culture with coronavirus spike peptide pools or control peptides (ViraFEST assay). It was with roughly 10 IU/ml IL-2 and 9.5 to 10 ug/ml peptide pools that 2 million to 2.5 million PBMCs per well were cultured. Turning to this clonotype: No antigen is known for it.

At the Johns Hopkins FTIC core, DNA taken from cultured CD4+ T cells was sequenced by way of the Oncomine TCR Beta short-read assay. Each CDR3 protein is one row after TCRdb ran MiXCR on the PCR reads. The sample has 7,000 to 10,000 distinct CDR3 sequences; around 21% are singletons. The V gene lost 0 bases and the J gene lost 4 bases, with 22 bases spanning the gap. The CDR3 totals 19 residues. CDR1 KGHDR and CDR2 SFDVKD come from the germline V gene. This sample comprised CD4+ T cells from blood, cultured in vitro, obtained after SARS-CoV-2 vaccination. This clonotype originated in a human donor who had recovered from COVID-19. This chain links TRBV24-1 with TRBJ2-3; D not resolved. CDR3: CATSDLQMNRASGSDTQYF. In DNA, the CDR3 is TGTGCCACCAGTGATTTGCAGATGAATAGGGCTTCCGGGTCAGATACGCAGTATTTT.